These 12 T cell receptor beta chains share one sample of origin, sequenced in a study of CD8+ T cells in alopecia areata. Sample treatment: oral pan-JAK inhibitor, 5-10 mg twice daily. cDNA prepared by RNA extraction and subsequent reverse transcription served as the template for sequencing. Repertoires were generated with immunoSEQ multiplex PCR, while TCRdb's copy carries only in-frame clones and drops some. In the table there are 150,000 to 200,000 clones, roughly 60% of which are singletons. This sample comprised CD4+ T cells sorted from blood, obtained at week 24, from a patient treated with tofacitinib. The receptor source for this set is a human donor with alopecia areata.

The chain links TRBV14 to TRBJ2-1; D unclear. The CDR3 has 15 amino acids. Germline assignment: CDR1 SGHDN and CDR2 FVKESK. The germline V and J ends were trimmed by 0 bases and 7 bases, with 13 bases remaining between them. CDR3 loop: CASSQDQVVRNEQFF. The CDR3 region has the DNA TGTGCCAGCAGCCAAGATCAAGTAGTGAGGAATGAGCAGTTCTTC.

This clone has more than one count but fewer than ten. The chain combines TRBV6-5 with TRBJ1-1; D remains unclear. The germline CDR1 and CDR2 sequences are MNHEY and SVGAGI. Trimming took off 7 bases at V and 0 bases at J, with 9 bases between the two ends. CDR3 size: 13 residues. CDR3 in amino acids: CASNPTVNTEAFF. The CDR3 nucleotides read TGTGCCAGCAATCCAACAGTGAACACTGAAGCTTTCTTT.

The count of this clone is one. The chain uses TRBV9 and TRBJ1-6; D uncertain. This CDR3 has 13 residues. With 3 bases removed from V and 9 bases from J, the gap between germline ends came to 10 bases. Germline lookup yields CDR1 SGDLS and CDR2 YYNGEE. The CDR3 loop is CASSGGGISPLHF. For the CDR3, the DNA is TGTGCCAGCAGCGGGGGTGGTATTTCACCCCTCCACTTT.

This clone was counted between two and nine times. The gene calls are TRBV5-1 and TRBJ2-1; maybe TRBD1 (5 bases). This CDR3 contains 15 residues. Germline V gives CDR1 SGHRS, CDR2 YFSETQ. V was shortened by 4 bases and J by 0 bases, with 11 bases between the two germline ends. CDR3: CASSAQVSSYNEQFF. The CDR3 DNA reads TGCGCCAGCAGCGCACAGGTGAGCTCCTACAATGAGCAGTTCTTC.

This clone was observed a few times. The chain combines TRBV10-3 with TRBJ1-1; tentative D call: TRBD1 (6 bases). The germline V and J ends were trimmed by 3 bases and 1 base, with 12 bases remaining between them. Germline V CDR1 and CDR2: ENHRY, SYGVKD. The CDR3 is 15 residues long. The CDR3 nucleotides are TGTGCCATCAGTGATTCGGGACACTCGAACACTGAAGCTTTCTTT. Translating it yields CAISDSGHSNTEAFF.

This clone was observed a handful of times. This chain links TRBV28 with TRBJ1-1; TRBD1 might be the D (5 bases). Per germline, CDR1 MDHEN and CDR2 SYDVKM. V was pared by 7 bases and J by 1 base, with 13 bases between. The CDR3 runs 14 residues. The CDR3 is CASIPGTRNTEAFF. The CDR3 DNA follows: TGTGCCAGCATCCCAGGGACGCGGAACACTGAAGCTTTCTTT.

The genes are TRBV27 and TRBJ1-1; 11 bases are shared with TRBD1. Germline V lookup: CDR1 MNHEY, CDR2 SMNVEV (reference sequence). Losses at the gene ends were 7 bases for V and 6 bases for J; bases not matched to a gene: 10. The CDR3 runs to 15 residues. In DNA, the CDR3 is TGTGCCAGCATCCCTGGGACAGGGGGAAGGGCTGAAGCTTTCTTT. It is translated as CASIPGTGGRAEAFF.

The chain is built from TRBV2 and TRBJ1-1; D uncertain. The CDR3 runs 13 residues. V was clipped by 6 bases and J by 0 bases, with 8 bases between them. From germline, CDR1 is SNHLY and CDR2 FYNNEI. The CDR3 loop reads CASRLAMNTEAFF. CDR3 DNA: TGTGCCAGCAGACTCGCCATGAACACTGAAGCTTTCTTT. Combining the CDR3 with reference TRBV2 and TRBJ1-1 gives the whole variable domain EPEVTQTPSHQVTQMGQEVILRCVPISNHLYFYWYRQILGQKVEFLVSFYNNEISEKSEIFDDQFSVERPDGSNFTLKIRSTKLEDSAMYFCASRLAMNTEAFFGQGTRLTVV.

This clone has only a few counts. The chain uses TRBV7-9 and TRBJ1-1, with D uncertain. There are 13 residues in the CDR3. The germline gives CDR1 SEHNR, CDR2 FQNEAQ (reference sequence). Trimming pared 0 bases from V and 11 bases from J, leaving 13 bases between. The CDR3 reads CASSLALIGVAFF. The CDR3 DNA reads as TGTGCCAGCAGCTTAGCGCTAATAGGAGTGGCTTTCTTT.

This chain joins TRBV5-6 and TRBJ2-7; D perhaps matches TRBD2 (6 bases). The germline CDR1 and CDR2 sequences are SGHDT and YYEEEE. Trimming stripped 0 bases from V and 6 bases from J, with 16 bases between. The CDR3 totals 15 residues. Here the CDR3 reads CASSLAGGAGAEQYF. Written as DNA, the CDR3 is TGTGCCAGCAGCTTGGCTGGCGGGGCAGGCGCCGAGCAGTACTTC.

This clone has only a few counts. This chain links TRBV5-1 with TRBJ2-7; 8 nucleotides match TRBD2. The germline CDR1 and CDR2 sequences are SGHRS and YFSETQ. CDR3 size: 15 residues. The V and J ends lost 4 bases and 1 base, in that order; junction bases with no gene match: 7. The CDR3 sequence: CASSLAGTRSYEQYF. The CDR3 nucleotides are TGCGCCAGCAGCCTAGCCGGGACTAGATCCTACGAGCAGTACTTC.

The genes are TRBV30 and TRBJ1-1, with TRBD1 matching over 7 bases. The CDR3 totals 15 residues. J gave up 6 bases and V 1 base, and 11 bases lay outside the gene matches. Per germline, CDR1 GTSNPN and CDR2 SVGIG (reference sequence). The CDR3, as DNA: TGTGCCTGGAGTGCCCGGATGACAGGGACCCCTGAAGCTTTCTTT. Translating it yields CAWSARMTGTPEAFF.